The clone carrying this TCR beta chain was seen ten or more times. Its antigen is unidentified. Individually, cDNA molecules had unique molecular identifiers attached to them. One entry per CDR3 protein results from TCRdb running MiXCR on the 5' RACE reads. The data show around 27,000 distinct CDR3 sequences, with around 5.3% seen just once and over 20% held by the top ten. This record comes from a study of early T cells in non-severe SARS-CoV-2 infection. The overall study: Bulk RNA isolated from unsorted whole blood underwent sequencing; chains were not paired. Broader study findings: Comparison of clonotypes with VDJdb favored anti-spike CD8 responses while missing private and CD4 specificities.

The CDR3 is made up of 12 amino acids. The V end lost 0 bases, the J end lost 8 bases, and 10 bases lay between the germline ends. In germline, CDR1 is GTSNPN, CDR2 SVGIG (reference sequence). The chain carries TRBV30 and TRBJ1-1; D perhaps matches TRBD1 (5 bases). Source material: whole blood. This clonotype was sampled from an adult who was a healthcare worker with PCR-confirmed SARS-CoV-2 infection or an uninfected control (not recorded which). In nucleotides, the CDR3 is TGTGCCTGGAGTGTAACTCGGGGGGAAGCTTTCTTT. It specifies CAWSVTRGEAFF.